This T cell receptor beta chain was obtained from a study of identifying expanded T cells in peripheral blood. The length of the CDR3 is 13 residues. CDR1 is SEHNR and CDR2 is FQNEAQ in the germline V gene (reference sequence). V was trimmed by 1 base and J by 4 bases, leaving 7 bases between them. Libraries were prepared by immunoSEQ multiplex PCR; TCRdb keeps only in-frame clonotypes and omits some of them. The data contain around 100,000 clones, approximately 90% of them seen just once; the ten biggest clones take up 13% to 15%. The J gene is TRBJ1-1, the V gene TRBV7-9; no clear D gene. The source of this sequence is a person aged 18-69 years in good health. Sequencing was carried out using blood. This chain's CDR3 is CASSLGAGTEAFF. The CDR3 DNA reads as TGTGCCAGCAGCTTAGGGGCAGGCACTGAAGCTTTCTTT.